This TCR beta chain originates from a study of identifying expanded T cells in peripheral blood. This clone was seen just once. Its antigen is undetermined. Assay used: immunoSEQ multiplex PCR; TCRdb lists only in-frame clones, some missing. This table has roughly 120,000 clones, approximately 90% appearing once. During the collection period, no donor immune events like infections were recorded. In germline, CDR1 is KGHSH, CDR2 LQKENI. This CDR3 contains 14 residues. Trimming left V 2 bases short and J 7 bases short, with 12 bases between. General observations from the study: Over approximately two and four weeks, about 15 and 19 clones changed, versus around 1.2 between replicates. Clone count variance between approximately 2-week samples rose with total template count.

The sample taken for sequencing was blood. The sequence was collected from a person aged 18 to 75 in good health. The rearrangement links TRBV18 to TRBJ1-5, with a weak D call TRBD1 (6 bases). The CDR3: CASSPTPGDQPQHF. In DNA form, the CDR3 reads TGTGCCAGCTCACCAACGCCAGGGGACCAGCCCCAGCATTTT.